This TCR beta chain was sequenced for a study of blood T cell repertoires in COVID-19. Study details: The origin of the acute and convalescent COVID-19 samples was the United States, Italy and Spain.

Authors' analysis steps: Amplified reference gene primers provided the basis for estimating nucleated cell counts. Profiling relied on immunoSEQ multiplex PCR, and the TCRdb table lists in-frame clones only, not all of them. V and J calls and clone size come straight from that table; D and trimming were deduced from the DNA. The sample holds about 240,000 clones, around 88% seen once. The germline V gene has CDR1 LNHDA and CDR2 SQIVND (reference sequence). V was pared by 10 bases and J by 4 bases, with 16 bases between. The CDR3 has 13 amino acids. Source material: PBMCs or T cells enriched from blood (not recorded which). The V and J genes are TRBV19 and TRBJ1-2, with D tentatively TRBD1 (5 bases). The TCR sequence derives from a middle-aged woman with acute COVID-19. In nucleotides, the CDR3 is TGTGCCACTCCTGAGACAGCCTTCTATGGCTACACCTTC. Translating gives CATPETAFYGYTF.